This T cell receptor (beta chain) came from a study of Ad26.COV2.S vaccination and SARS-CoV-2 variants. In the study overall: As a participant in COV1001, the donor was in the Ad26.COV2.S trial arm.

V gave up 5 bases and J gave up 2 bases, with 14 bases separating them. This CDR3 is 15 amino acids long. CDR1 and CDR2 from the germline V gene are SGHTA and FQGTGA. A note on this clone: Its antigen is currently unknown.

Clones were read by immunoSEQ multiplex PCR, and TCRdb kept only the in-frame ones, dropping some. This table has some 300,000 clones, about 82% appearing once. General study points: TCR breadth and depth estimates may have understated total T cell responses. Post-vaccination spike-specific CD8+ and CD4+ T cell responses reportedly had substantial breadth.

Specified treatment: roughly 18 received Ad26.COV2.S at low or high dose, single or two shots; about 5 received placebo; per-sample allocation not given. Sampling occurred on day 63 after the first vaccine or placebo injection. This Boston cohort included adults aged 18-55 years. The material was peripheral blood, obtained in a trial of Ad26.COV2.S vaccine versus placebo. V is TRBV7-3 and J is TRBJ2-3; weak D call: TRBD1 (7 bases). This sequence was found in a person between 18 and 65 years old who received the Ad26.COV2.S COVID-19 vaccine or a placebo. CDR3 in amino acids: CASSPSRGATDTQYF. CDR3 nucleotides: TGTGCCAGCAGCCCAAGCAGGGGGGCCACAGATACGCAGTATTTT.